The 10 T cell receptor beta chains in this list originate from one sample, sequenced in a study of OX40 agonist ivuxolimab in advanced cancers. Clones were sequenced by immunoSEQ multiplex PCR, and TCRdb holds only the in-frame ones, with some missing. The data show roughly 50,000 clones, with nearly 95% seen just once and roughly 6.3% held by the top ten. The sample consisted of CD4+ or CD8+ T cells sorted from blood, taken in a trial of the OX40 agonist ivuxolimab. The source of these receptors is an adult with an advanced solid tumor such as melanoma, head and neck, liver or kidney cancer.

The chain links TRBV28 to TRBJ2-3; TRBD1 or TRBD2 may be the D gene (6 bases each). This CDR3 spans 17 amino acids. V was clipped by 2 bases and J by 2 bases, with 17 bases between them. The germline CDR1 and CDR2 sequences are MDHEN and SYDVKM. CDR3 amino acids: CASSLPTTGATTDTQYF. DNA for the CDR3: TGTGCCAGCAGTTTACCGACAACGGGGGCAACCACAGATACGCAGTATTTT.

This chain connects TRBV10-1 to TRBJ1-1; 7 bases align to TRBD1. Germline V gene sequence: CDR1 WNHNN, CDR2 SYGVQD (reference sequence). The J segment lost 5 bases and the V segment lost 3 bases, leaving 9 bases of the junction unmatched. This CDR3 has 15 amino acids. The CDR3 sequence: CASSDRQGGETEAFF. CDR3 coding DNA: TGCGCCAGCAGTGACCGACAGGGTGGTGAGACTGAAGCTTTCTTT.

CDR3 protein: CANLTGVKGEQYV. The DNA for the CDR3 is TGTGCCAATCTGACAGGGGTGAAGGGCGAGCAGTACGTC. V and J are TRBV5-4 and TRBJ2-7; TRBD1 matches 8 bases. In germline, CDR1 is SGHNT, CDR2 YYREEE (reference sequence). The length of the CDR3 is 13 residues. Unmatched junction bases numbered 11, after V lost 9 bases and J lost 6 bases.

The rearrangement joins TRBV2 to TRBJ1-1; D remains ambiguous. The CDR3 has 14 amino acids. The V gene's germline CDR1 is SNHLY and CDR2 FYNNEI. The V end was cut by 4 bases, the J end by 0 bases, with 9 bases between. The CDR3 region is CASSALHVNTEAFF. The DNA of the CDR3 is TGTGCCAGCAGTGCGTTGCATGTGAACACTGAAGCTTTCTTT.

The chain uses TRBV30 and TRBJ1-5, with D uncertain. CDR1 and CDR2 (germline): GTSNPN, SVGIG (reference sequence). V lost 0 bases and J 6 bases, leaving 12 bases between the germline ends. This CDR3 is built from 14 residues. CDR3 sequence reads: CAWSVLGEIQPQHF. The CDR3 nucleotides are TGTGCCTGGAGTGTACTCGGGGAAATTCAGCCCCAGCATTTT.

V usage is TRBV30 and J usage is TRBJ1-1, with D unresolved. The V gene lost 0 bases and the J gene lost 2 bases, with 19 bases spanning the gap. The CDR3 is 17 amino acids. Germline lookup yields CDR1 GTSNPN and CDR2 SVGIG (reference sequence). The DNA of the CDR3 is TGTGCCTGGAGTGTAAACCCACTTAGGCGTGTTAACACTGAAGCTTTCTTT. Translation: CAWSVNPLRRVNTEAFF.

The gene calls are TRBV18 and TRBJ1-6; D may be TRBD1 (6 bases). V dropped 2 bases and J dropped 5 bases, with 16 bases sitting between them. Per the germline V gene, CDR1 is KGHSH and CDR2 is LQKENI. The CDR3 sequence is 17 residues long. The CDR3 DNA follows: TGTGCCAGCTCACCAATTCAAATGAAGGGGGATAATTCACCCCTCCACTTT. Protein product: CASSPIQMKGDNSPLHF. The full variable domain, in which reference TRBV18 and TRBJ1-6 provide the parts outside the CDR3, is NAGVMQNPRHLVRRRGQEARLRCSPMKGHSHVYWYRQLPEEGLKFMVYLQKENIIDESGMPKERFSAEFPKEGPSILRIQQVVRGDSAAYFCASSPIQMKGDNSPLHFGNGTRLTVT.

The CDR3 loop reads CASSRSEEGPEKLFF. CDR3 in DNA: TGTGCCAGCAGTCGTTCGGAGGAGGGTCCTGAAAAACTGTTTTTT. J is TRBJ1-4 and V is TRBV6-6, with no clear D. The germline V and J ends were trimmed by 5 bases and 7 bases, with 17 bases remaining between them. This CDR3 is built from 15 residues. Per germline, CDR1 MNHNY and CDR2 SVGAGI (reference sequence).

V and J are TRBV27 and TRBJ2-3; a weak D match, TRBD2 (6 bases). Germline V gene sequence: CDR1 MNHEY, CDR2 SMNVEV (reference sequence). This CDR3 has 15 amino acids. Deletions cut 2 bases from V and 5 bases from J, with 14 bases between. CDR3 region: CASSLGQGGGDTQYF. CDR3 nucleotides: TGTGCCAGCAGTTTAGGGCAGGGAGGTGGAGATACGCAGTATTTT.

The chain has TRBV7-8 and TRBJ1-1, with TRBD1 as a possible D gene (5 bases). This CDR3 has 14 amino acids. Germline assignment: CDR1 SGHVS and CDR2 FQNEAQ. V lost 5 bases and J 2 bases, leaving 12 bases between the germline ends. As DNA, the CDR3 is TGTGCCAGCAGCCAACCGGACACTAACACTGAAGCTTTCTTT. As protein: CASSQPDTNTEAFF.